The next 6 T cell receptor beta chains were all read from a single sample in a study of T-cell reconstitution after alpha-beta-depleted transplantation in children. Unique molecular identifiers were incorporated into the prepared TCRbeta library. From the PCR reads, TCRdb called clonotypes with MiXCR, one entry per CDR3 protein. The data hold some 260,000 distinct CDR3 sequences, with roughly a quarter observed a single time. The sequencing here drew on PBMCs, mostly from graft donor cells, taken 360 days after TCRalphabeta/CD19-depleted stem cell transplant. All receptors derive from a female patient between 2 and 15 years old who had a stem cell transplant for congenital amegakaryocytic thrombocytopenia, so the T cells may come from the graft donor.

This clonotype was recorded at least ten times. J is TRBJ2-7 and V is TRBV3-1; D is uncertain. CDR1 LGHDT and CDR2 YNNKEL come from the germline V gene (reference sequence). V lost 4 bases and J lost 2, with 12 bases in between. The CDR3 runs 14 residues. For the CDR3, the DNA is TGTGCCAGCAGCCCGACCCGCGTAACCTACGAGCAGTACTTC. Its translation is CASSPTRVTYEQYF.

V usage is TRBV11-1 and J usage is TRBJ2-7; possibly TRBD2 for D (5 bases). With 0 bases removed from V and 6 bases from J, the gap between germline ends came to 15 bases. Germline CDR1 SGHAT, CDR2 FQDESV (reference sequence). The CDR3 is made up of 15 amino acids. CDR3: CASSLASGIGSEQYF. The DNA for the CDR3 is TGTGCCAGCAGCTTAGCATCGGGGATAGGTAGCGAGCAGTACTTC.

Many counts were recorded for this clonotype. V and J are TRBV7-8 and TRBJ2-5, with D hard to call. This CDR3 has 15 amino acids. The germline gives CDR1 SGHVS, CDR2 FQNEAQ. V lost 1 base, J lost 2 bases, and 11 bases lay in between. The DNA of the CDR3 is TGTGCCAGCAGCTTAGGAGTCGTGAGACAAGAGACCCAGTACTTC. It translates to CASSLGVVRQETQYF.

This chain links TRBV6-5 with TRBJ2-1, with TRBD1 identical over 8 bases. V lost 5 bases and J lost 6; bases outside the gene matches: 6. Germline-derived CDR1 and CDR2 are MNHEY and SVGAGI. The CDR3 totals 14 residues. CDR3 in DNA: TGTGCCAGCAGTCGAGGACAGGGCCCCAATGAGCAGTTCTTC. Amino acid sequence: CASSRGQGPNEQFF.

The sample holds one count of this clonotype. The V and J genes are TRBV30 and TRBJ2-3, with 8 nucleotides matching TRBD2. J lost 6 bases, V lost 3 bases, and 14 bases had no gene match. CDR1 GTSNPN and CDR2 SVGIG come from the germline V gene (reference sequence). The CDR3 extends over 16 amino acids. The chain's CDR3 is CAWSETGLGGRDTQYF. The CDR3 DNA reads TGTGCCTGGAGCGAGACGGGACTAGGAGGACGTGATACGCAGTATTTT.

The gene calls are TRBV4-1 and TRBJ1-6, with D possibly TRBD1 on 5 matching bases. This CDR3 spans 15 amino acids. CDR1 is MGHRA and CDR2 is YSYEKL in the germline V gene. The V and J ends lost 4 bases and 4 bases respectively, with 11 bases between them. The CDR3 sequence is CASSLRQSYNSPLHF. The DNA for the CDR3 is TGCGCCAGCAGCCTGAGACAGTCTTATAATTCACCCCTCCACTTT.